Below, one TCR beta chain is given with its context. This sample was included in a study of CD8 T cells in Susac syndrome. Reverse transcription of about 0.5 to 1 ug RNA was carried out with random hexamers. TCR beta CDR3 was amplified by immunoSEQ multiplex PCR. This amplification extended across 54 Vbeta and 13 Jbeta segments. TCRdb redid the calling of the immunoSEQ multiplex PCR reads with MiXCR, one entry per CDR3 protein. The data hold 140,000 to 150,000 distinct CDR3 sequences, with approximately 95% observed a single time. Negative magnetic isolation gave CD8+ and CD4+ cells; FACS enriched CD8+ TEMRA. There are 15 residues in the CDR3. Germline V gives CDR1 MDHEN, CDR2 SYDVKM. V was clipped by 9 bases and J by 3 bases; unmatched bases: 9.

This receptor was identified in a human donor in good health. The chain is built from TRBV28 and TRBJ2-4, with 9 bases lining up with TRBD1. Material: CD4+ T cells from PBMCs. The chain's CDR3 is CASQQGAFGKNIQYF. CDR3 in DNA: TGTGCCAGTCAACAGGGGGCTTTCGGCAAAAACATTCAGTACTTC.